The T cell receptor (beta chain) described here comes from a study of identifying expanded T cells in peripheral blood. The study, taken as a whole, reports: Differentially abundant clones: roughly 1.2 between replicates, 15 to 17 at around 14 days, around 19 at four. Across healthy donors, higher total template counts meant significantly greater approximately two-week count variance.

Worth noting for this clone: Its target is unknown.

Measured with immunoSEQ multiplex PCR; TCRdb has only the in-frame clones, and not every one. Here the sample spans 85,000 to 120,000 clones, 88% being singletons. Trimming removed 2 bases at V and 5 bases at J, with 18 bases between. CDR1 is MNHNY and CDR2 is SVGAGI in the germline V gene (reference sequence). The CDR3 has 16 residues. Sequencing was carried out using blood. The sequence derives from a person aged 18 to 75 in good health. This chain uses TRBV6-6 with TRBJ1-2; maybe TRBD1 (6 bases). The CDR3 loop reads CASSYDPLDSIYGYTF. CDR3 coding DNA: TGTGCCAGCAGTTACGATCCATTGGACAGTATATATGGCTACACCTTC.